This is a list of T cell receptor beta chains from one sample in a study of post-analysis software for immune sequencing data. TCRdb reanalysed the PCR reads using MiXCR and keeps one entry per CDR3 protein. The table lists around 710,000 distinct CDR3 sequences, under 60% of them singletons, with approximately 5% in the top ten. The sample was blood. The receptors originated from a girl between 5 and 17 years old with multiple sclerosis. The CDR3 runs from the conserved cysteine through the conserved F or W. Fields, in order: D gene, V gene, clone size, J gene, CDR3 protein, CDR3 DNA. The D gene is left open where the match is weak. The size of a clone is reported for some rows only, either as once, few or many, or as a class for expanded clones.

d_call: -
v_call: TRBV20-1
clone_size: -
j_call: TRBJ2-3
cdr3_aa: CSARDLSTPLNTQYF
cdr3_nt: TGCAGTGCTAGAGATCTGAGCACCCCACTGAATACGCAGTATTTT

d_call: -
v_call: TRBV20-1
clone_size: -
j_call: TRBJ2-7
cdr3_aa: CSARYGGYEQYF
cdr3_nt: TGCAGTGCTAGGTACGGCGGTTACGAGCAGTACTTC

d_call: -
v_call: TRBV20-1
clone_size: many
j_call: TRBJ2-1
cdr3_aa: CSASYHEQFF
cdr3_nt: TGCAGTGCTAGCTACCATGAGCAGTTCTTC

d_call: TRBD1
v_call: TRBV28
clone_size: -
j_call: TRBJ2-3
cdr3_aa: CASSFRGQGVGTDTQYF
cdr3_nt: TGTGCCAGCAGTTTCCGGGGACAGGGGGTTGGCACAGATACGCAGTATTTT

d_call: TRBD2
v_call: TRBV9
clone_size: few
j_call: TRBJ2-1
cdr3_aa: CASSVDMLSGRRYEQFF
cdr3_nt: TGTGCCAGCAGCGTAGATATGCTGAGCGGGAGGAGGTATGAGCAGTTCTTC

d_call: -
v_call: TRBV12-3/TRBV12-4
clone_size: -
j_call: TRBJ1-1
cdr3_aa: CASSFALGQGGPGTEAFF
cdr3_nt: TGTGCCAGCAGTTTCGCTCTTGGGCAGGGAGGCCCTGGGACTGAAGCTTTCTTT

d_call: -
v_call: TRBV27
clone_size: -
j_call: TRBJ1-6
cdr3_aa: CASSLGGSFPPLHF
cdr3_nt: TGTGCCAGCAGTTTGGGGGGGTCCTTCCCTCCCCTCCACTTT

d_call: TRBD1
v_call: TRBV24-1
clone_size: many
j_call: TRBJ2-5
cdr3_aa: CATSDADRGLGETQYF
cdr3_nt: TGTGCCACCAGTGATGCGGACAGGGGCTTAGGAGAGACCCAGTACTTC

d_call: -
v_call: TRBV10-3
clone_size: once
j_call: TRBJ2-1
cdr3_aa: CAISDLVSTGTANNEQFF
cdr3_nt: TGTGCCATCAGTGATTTAGTGTCCACAGGGACTGCCAACAATGAGCAGTTCTTC

d_call: -
v_call: TRBV20-1
clone_size: few
j_call: TRBJ2-4
cdr3_aa: CSARDADFKNIQYF
cdr3_nt: TGCAGTGCTAGAGATGCCGACTTCAAAAACATTCAGTACTTC

d_call: -
v_call: TRBV10-3
clone_size: -
j_call: TRBJ2-3
cdr3_aa: CAISTSTDTQYF
cdr3_nt: TGTGCCATCAGCACTAGTACAGATACGCAGTATTTT

d_call: -
v_call: TRBV6-6
clone_size: -
j_call: TRBJ2-3
cdr3_aa: CTSRFVRPDTQYF
cdr3_nt: TGTACCAGCCGATTCGTCCGGCCAGATACGCAGTATTTT

d_call: TRBD1
v_call: TRBV6-5
clone_size: few
j_call: TRBJ2-5
cdr3_aa: CASSYSMGGTGYQETQYF
cdr3_nt: TGTGCCAGCAGTTACTCGATGGGCGGGACAGGTTATCAAGAGACCCAGTACTTC

d_call: -
v_call: TRBV6-6
clone_size: -
j_call: TRBJ2-7
cdr3_aa: CASRPRAPSYEQYF
cdr3_nt: TGTGCCAGCAGACCACGGGCCCCCTCCTACGAGCAGTACTTC

d_call: -
v_call: TRBV7-8
clone_size: few
j_call: TRBJ2-3
cdr3_aa: CSLGTDTQYF
cdr3_nt: TGTTCATTGGGGACAGATACGCAGTATTTT

d_call: TRBD1
v_call: TRBV20-1
clone_size: few
j_call: TRBJ2-1
cdr3_aa: CSAPDRDHNEQFF
cdr3_nt: TGCAGTGCTCCGGACAGGGACCACAATGAGCAGTTCTTC

d_call: -
v_call: TRBV20-1
clone_size: once
j_call: TRBJ2-3
cdr3_aa: CSAPDLSTDTQYF
cdr3_nt: TGCAGTGCTCCCGACCTTAGCACAGATACGCAGTATTTT

d_call: TRBD2
v_call: TRBV7-2
clone_size: -
j_call: TRBJ2-1
cdr3_aa: CASSAKLAGAMHEQFF
cdr3_nt: TGTGCCAGCAGCGCGAAATTGGCGGGAGCTATGCATGAGCAGTTCTTC

d_call: -
v_call: TRBV21-1
clone_size: few
j_call: TRBJ2-7
cdr3_aa: CASSKALVWASAYEQYF
cdr3_nt: TGTGCCAGCAGCAAAGCGCTCGTGTGGGCTAGCGCGTACGAGCAGTACTTC

d_call: -
v_call: TRBV29-1
clone_size: -
j_call: TRBJ1-2
cdr3_aa: CSADTGRATFDGYTF
cdr3_nt: TGCAGCGCTGATACGGGTAGAGCGACGTTTGATGGCTACACCTTC

d_call: -
v_call: TRBV13
clone_size: -
j_call: TRBJ1-2
cdr3_aa: CASSQSRGAGYTF
cdr3_nt: TGTGCCAGCAGCCAATCGCGAGGGGCTGGCTACACCTTC

d_call: -
v_call: TRBV7-3
clone_size: -
j_call: TRBJ2-3
cdr3_aa: CASSLNVLQAGDTQYF
cdr3_nt: TGTGCCAGCAGCTTAAACGTATTACAGGCTGGTGATACGCAGTATTTT

d_call: TRBD2
v_call: TRBV28
clone_size: -
j_call: TRBJ2-7
cdr3_aa: CASSFIAGSYEQYF
cdr3_nt: TGTGCCAGCAGTTTCATAGCGGGGTCCTACGAGCAGTACTTC

d_call: -
v_call: TRBV27
clone_size: -
j_call: TRBJ2-7
cdr3_aa: CASSFTGSYYEQYF
cdr3_nt: TGTGCCAGCAGTTTCACTGGATCTTACTACGAGCAGTACTTC

d_call: -
v_call: TRBV27
clone_size: few
j_call: TRBJ2-1
cdr3_aa: CASSTGTRNNEQFF
cdr3_nt: TGTGCCAGCAGTACCGGGACTCGAAACAATGAGCAGTTCTTC